Sequencing of this T cell receptor beta chain was carried out in a study of T cells in Graves' hyperthyroidism and ophthalmopathy. The CDR3 regions of TCR beta were amplified from RNA transcripts. The TCR CDR3 was amplified in a first-round RT-PCR using the HTBI primer set. Using its own MiXCR run on the multiplex PCR reads, TCRdb lists one record per CDR3 protein. The repertoire holds hundreds of thousands of distinct CDR3 sequences, with approximately 42% as singletons. Overall study results and limits: Progression to ophthalmopathy was predicted a median of approximately 6.4 months early. A model of 13 V-J features distinguished ophthalmopathy from stable hyperthyroidism. Researchers found most expanded thyroid clonotypes above 0.001 in blood as well.

Germline values: CDR1 LNHDA, CDR2 SQIVND (reference sequence). The CDR3 loop spans 16 amino acids. Losses at the gene ends were 4 bases for V and 4 bases for J; bases not matched to a gene: 9. A patient was excluded if there was uncontrolled infection, other autoimmune disease, pregnancy or lactation. This clonotype has just a few counts. Its antigen is as yet unknown. This receptor was identified in an adult man with Graves' disease, either hyperthyroidism or ophthalmopathy (not recorded which). V is TRBV19 and J is TRBJ1-5; 8 bases are a match to TRBD1. Sequenced input: peripheral blood or thyroid tissue (not recorded which). The chain's CDR3 is CASSKSRTGTNQPQHF. CDR3 nucleotide sequence: TGTGCCAGTAGTAAGAGCCGGACAGGGACTAATCAGCCCCAGCATTTT. The full variable domain, its missing parts supplied by reference TRBV19 and TRBJ1-5, is DGGITQSPKYLFRKEGQNVTLSCEQNLNHDAMYWYRQDPGQGLRLIYYSQIVNDFQKGDIAEGYSVSREKKESFPLTVTSAQKNPTAFYLCASSKSRTGTNQPQHFGDGTRLSIL.